The rows below give T cell receptor beta chains drawn from one sample of a study of post-analysis software for immune sequencing data. TCRdb ran MiXCR on the PCR reads and lists one entry per CDR3 protein. This table has roughly 870,000 distinct CDR3 sequences, approximately 53% appearing once. Sequenced material: blood. All receptors derive from a girl between 5 and 17 years old with multiple sclerosis. CDR3s include the opening cysteine and the closing phenylalanine or tryptophan. The D gene is left open where the match is weak. For some rows the clone size is stated as once, few or many, or as a class when expanded; others skip it.

>NA|TRBV6-2/TRBV6-3|TRBD2|TRBJ2-3
TGTGCCAGCACCTGGACTAGCGCGACAGATACGCAGTATTTT
CASTWTSATDTQYF
>NA|TRBV20-1|NA|TRBJ2-3
TGCAGTGCTAGAGGGACGGCTAACACAGATACGCAGTATTTT
CSARGTANTDTQYF
>NA|TRBV20-1|NA|TRBJ2-1
TGCAGTGCTCGCCCAGGGATCCGGTCCTACAATGAGCAGTTCTTC
CSARPGIRSYNEQFF
>NA|TRBV5-1|NA|TRBJ2-1
TGCGCCAGCAGCTTGGTCCTGTCCACCTACAATGAGCAGTTCTTC
CASSLVLSTYNEQFF
>few|TRBV27|TRBD2|TRBJ2-1
TGTGCCAGCAATCTAGCGGGGGCCTACAATGAGCAGTTCTTC
CASNLAGAYNEQFF
>NA|TRBV4-2|NA|TRBJ2-3
TGTGCCAGCAGCCAAGAAGGGGCGGGATCGGATACGCAGTATTTT
CASSQEGAGSDTQYF
>NA|TRBV20-1|NA|TRBJ2-7
TGCAGTGGACGGGAGTCCTACGAGCAGTACTTC
CSGRESYEQYF
>few|TRBV6-6|TRBD1|TRBJ2-6
TGTGCCAGCAGTTTCACGGGACAGCACTCTGGGGCCAACGTCCTGACTTTC
CASSFTGQHSGANVLTF
>few|TRBV7-9|NA|TRBJ2-2
TGTGCCAGCTCGGCCGGGGAGCTGTTTTTT
CASSAGELFF
>NA|TRBV6-2/TRBV6-3|TRBD2|TRBJ2-7
TGTGCCAGCACCGTAGCGGGGGCATCCTACGAGCAGTACTTC
CASTVAGASYEQYF
>NA|TRBV20-1|NA|TRBJ2-1
TGCAGTGCTGAAGGGGCAGCAAAGAACAATGAGCAGTTCTTC
CSAEGAAKNNEQFF
>NA|TRBV29-1|NA|TRBJ2-1
TGCAGCGTTGACAGGGCCAATATCATGAGCTCCTACAATGAGCAGTTCTTC
CSVDRANIMSSYNEQFF
>few|TRBV6-1|NA|TRBJ1-6
TGTGCCAGCATTCCGACAGGTAGTTCACCCCTCCACTTT
CASIPTGSSPLHF
>NA|TRBV3-1|NA|TRBJ2-1
TGTGCCAGCAACCAAGATCAGGGCTCCTACAATGAGCAGTTCTTC
CASNQDQGSYNEQFF
>few|TRBV28|NA|TRBJ2-5
TGTGCCAGCAGTTTAGGATCACTTGAGCAAGAGACCCAGTACTTC
CASSLGSLEQETQYF
>NA|TRBV12-3/TRBV12-4|NA|TRBJ2-7
TGTGCCAGCAGTCCGGGACTTCCCTACGAGCAGTACTTC
CASSPGLPYEQYF
>few|TRBV25-1|NA|TRBJ1-5
TGTGCCAGCAGTGCTGGGGGGGCAAGCAATCAGCCCCAGCATTTT
CASSAGGASNQPQHF
>NA|TRBV3-1|NA|TRBJ2-5
TGTGCCAGCAGCCAGGAAGTAGTACAAGAGACCCAGTACTTC
CASSQEVVQETQYF
>NA|TRBV20-1|NA|TRBJ1-5
TGCAGTGCTAGAGTAGGTGGGCAGCCCCAGCATTTT
CSARVGGQPQHF
>NA|TRBV27|NA|TRBJ2-7
TGTGCCAGCAGTTTAAAGGGCAGGGCCTACGAGCAGTACTTC
CASSLKGRAYEQYF
>NA|TRBV12-3/TRBV12-4|NA|TRBJ1-5
TGTGCCAGCAGTTCGGAGGACCCTCATGGCAATCAGCCCCAGCATTTT
CASSSEDPHGNQPQHF
>NA|TRBV6-5|NA|TRBJ2-5
TGTGCCAGCAGACCTATTTTGTTGGCGGGGAGAGAGACCCAGTACTTC
CASRPILLAGRETQYF
>few|TRBV12-3/TRBV12-4|TRBD2|TRBJ2-1
TGTGCCAGCACCTGGCTAGCGGGGGTCAGCAGTGAGCAGTTCTTC
CASTWLAGVSSEQFF
>NA|TRBV29-1|TRBD2|TRBJ2-7
TGCAGCGTGGAAATCGCGGGAGGCCACGAGCAGTACTTC
CSVEIAGGHEQYF
>few|TRBV9|NA|TRBJ1-1
TGTGCCAGCAGCGAGGGGGTGGGACCGGGAACTGAAGCTTTCTTT
CASSEGVGPGTEAFF
>NA|TRBV5-1|NA|TRBJ2-5
TGCGCCACCAGAATGGAGCCACAGTTCCAAGAGACCCAGTACTTC
CATRMEPQFQETQYF
>few|TRBV4-2|TRBD2|TRBJ2-7
TGTGCCAGCAGCCAAGATCGGGCTAGCGGAGGATACGAGCAGTACTTC
CASSQDRASGGYEQYF
>few|TRBV24-1|TRBD1|TRBJ2-1
TGTGCCACCGGGGGACAGGGAGACAATGAGCAGTTCTTC
CATGGQGDNEQFF
>once|TRBV18|TRBD2|TRBJ2-1
TGTGCCAGCTCACCACGAGGGACTAGCGGGAGGAATGAGCAGTTCTTC
CASSPRGTSGRNEQFF
>NA|TRBV20-1|NA|TRBJ2-7
TGCAGTGCTAGAGATGGCGGGATCTCCTACGAGCAGTACTTC
CSARDGGISYEQYF
>few|TRBV29-1|TRBD1|TRBJ2-5
TGCAGCGTTGAAGAGCCGGACAGGGGGCTGGGGGAGCAGTACTTC
CSVEEPDRGLGEQYF
>NA|TRBV6-6|NA|TRBJ2-7
TGTGCCAGCAGTTACGGGCCAGTAAGCTCCTACGAGCAGTACTTC
CASSYGPVSSYEQYF
>NA|TRBV5-1|NA|TRBJ2-7
TGCGCCAGCAGCTTGTTACTCCGCGAGGAGCAGTACTTC
CASSLLLREEQYF
>once|TRBV7-2|NA|TRBJ2-1
TGTGCCAGCAGCGGCAGGGGGAAAGCGGGCAATGAGCAGTTCTTC
CASSGRGKAGNEQFF
>NA|TRBV7-2|NA|TRBJ2-5
TGTGCCAGCAGCCGGGACGGGTCCTACGGGGAGCAGTACTTC
CASSRDGSYGEQYF
>NA|TRBV5-1|TRBD2|TRBJ2-2
TGCGCCAGCAGCCCGGGACTAGCGGGGGGGACGGCGAACACCGGGGAGCTGTTTTTT
CASSPGLAGGTANTGELFF
>many|TRBV5-1|TRBD2|TRBJ2-1
TGTGCCAGCAGCTTAGGGCTAGCGGGAGGGCCTTACAATGAGCAGTTCTTC
CASSLGLAGGPYNEQFF
>NA|TRBV12-3/TRBV12-4|NA|TRBJ2-7
TGTGCCAGCAGTCCAAGGGAGACCGAGCAGTACTTC
CASSPRETEQYF
>few|TRBV12-5|NA|TRBJ2-7
TGTGCTAGTGGTCCTCCTCGCCAGGGCGGGTCCTACGAGCAGTACTTC
CASGPPRQGGSYEQYF
>NA|TRBV29-1|NA|TRBJ1-4
TGCAGCGTTGGTGGTAATGAAAAACTGTTTTTT
CSVGGNEKLFF
>NA|TRBV5-1|NA|TRBJ1-6
TGCGCCAGCAGCGAAGGCGGTAATTCACCCCTCCACTTT
CASSEGGNSPLHF
>few|TRBV29-1|TRBD2|TRBJ2-7
TGCAGCGTTGAAGCGTTAAGGGGGACTAGCGCCATCTACGAGCAGTACTTC
CSVEALRGTSAIYEQYF
>NA|TRBV6-2/TRBV6-3|TRBD2|TRBJ2-1
TGTGCCAGCAGTCCTAATAGCGGGAGGGGCGACAATGAGCAGTTCTTC
CASSPNSGRGDNEQFF
>NA|TRBV10-3|NA|TRBJ2-2
NA
CATGASYETQYFGPGTGELFF
>few|TRBV20-1|TRBD2|TRBJ2-5
TGCAGTGCTGCTACAGGACTAGCGGGGACCCAGTACTTC
CSAATGLAGTQYF
>NA|TRBV30|NA|TRBJ1-2
TGCGCCTTCCTAATCGGTGGCTACACCTTC
CAFLIGGYTF
>NA|TRBV10-3|TRBD1|TRBJ1-1
TGTGCCATCAGGGCCGGGACAGGGGGACGGAACACTGAAGCTTTCTTT
CAIRAGTGGRNTEAFF
>NA|TRBV5-1|NA|TRBJ2-5
TGCGCCAGCAGCTTGCGTGGCGGGCCGTGGGAGACCCAGTACTTC
CASSLRGGPWETQYF
>few|TRBV4-1|NA|TRBJ2-7
TGCGCCAGCAGCCCCAGGTCAGGGAACTACGAGCAGTACTTC
CASSPRSGNYEQYF
>few|TRBV12-3/TRBV12-4|NA|TRBJ1-4
TGTGCCAGCAGTTTTAGAGAGAATGAAAAACTGTTTTTT
CASSFRENEKLFF
>NA|TRBV27|NA|TRBJ2-6
TGTGCCAGCAGTTTAAAAGGCAGGGCTGGGGCCAACGTCCTGACTTTC
CASSLKGRAGANVLTF
>NA|TRBV7-9|NA|TRBJ2-7
TGTGCCAGCAGCACCCGGGACGTTGCCTACGAGCAGTACTTC
CASSTRDVAYEQYF
>few|TRBV25-1|TRBD1|TRBJ2-7
TGTGCCAGCAGCTACAGGGGACACTCCTACGAGCAGTACTTC
CASSYRGHSYEQYF
>once|TRBV29-1|NA|TRBJ2-5
TGCAGCGTTGCGGGCGGGAGAGAGAGTTGGAGGGGGGAGACCCAGTACTTC
CSVAGGRESWRGETQYF
>NA|TRBV7-3|NA|TRBJ2-7
TGTGCCAGCAGCTTACAGCCCTTCTACGAGCAGTACTTC
CASSLQPFYEQYF